The clone carrying this T cell receptor beta chain is medium-sized. This CDR3 has 14 amino acids. Trimming pared 3 bases from V and 10 bases from J, leaving 16 bases between. Germline V gene sequence: CDR1 SGHVS, CDR2 FNYEAQ. A single record per CDR3 protein comes from TCRdb applying MiXCR to the PCR reads. The table shows around 11,000 distinct CDR3 sequences, with over 25% occurring only once. This sample was taken from a study of immune characterization of retroperitoneal liposarcoma. The rearrangement uses TRBV7-6 and TRBJ2-1; D is uncertain. The sequenced sample consisted of tumor tissue. The receptor was isolated from a male donor with retroperitoneal liposarcoma. In DNA, the CDR3 is TGTGCCAGCAGCTTCGGATTTCCCGCCTACGAGCAGTTCTTC. Residues: CASSFGFPAYEQFF.